The 18 T cell receptor beta chains below come from one sample, sequenced in a study of T cell changes during pregnancy in multiple sclerosis. Measured with immunoSEQ multiplex PCR; TCRdb has only the in-frame clones, and not every one. This table holds about 87,000 clones, around 93% found once. Sequences were derived from peripheral blood, sampled in the third trimester of pregnancy. The receptors shown here come from a female donor in good health, enrolled as a control in a pregnancy study.

The rearrangement joins TRBV28 to TRBJ2-3; 15 positions agree with TRBD2. The CDR3 contains 18 residues. Germline V gives CDR1 MDHEN, CDR2 SYDVKM. J was trimmed by 2 bases and V by 5 bases; bases with no gene match: 8. The CDR3 DNA reads as TGTGCCAGCAGTACCTGGACTAGCGGGAGGGCCCCCACAGATACGCAGTATTTT. Protein sequence: CASSTWTSGRAPTDTQYF.

This clone was seen just once. The genes are TRBV11-2 and TRBJ2-7, with D possibly TRBD1 on 6 matching bases. In germline, CDR1 is SGHAT, CDR2 FQNNGV. V was trimmed by 5 bases and J by 1 base, leaving 18 bases between them. This CDR3 has 16 amino acids. CDR3 in amino acids: CASSRVTGPISYEQYF. The CDR3 nucleotides read TGTGCCAGCAGCCGAGTGACAGGCCCCATTTCCTACGAGCAGTACTTC.

The chain couples TRBV27 to TRBJ2-3; 12 bases are shared with TRBD2. The germline V gene has CDR1 MNHEY and CDR2 SMNVEV (reference sequence). The CDR3 extends over 15 amino acids. V shed 7 bases, J shed 4 bases, and the junction held 6 bases outside the gene matches. This CDR3 reads CASTATSGSSDTQYF. The CDR3 DNA reads TGTGCCAGCACCGCGACTAGCGGGAGCTCAGATACGCAGTATTTT.

This chain links TRBV2 with TRBJ2-5, with 9 positions matching TRBD2. Germline CDR1 reads SNHLY; CDR2 reads FYNNEI. CDR3 length equals 15 residues. V was clipped by 5 bases and J by 5 bases; unmatched bases: 9. CDR3 loop: CASSLDLAGDETQYF. The CDR3 DNA follows: TGTGCCAGCAGTCTTGATTTAGCGGGAGACGAGACCCAGTACTTC.

The V call is TRBV27, the J call TRBJ2-7; TRBD1 is a possible D gene (6 bases). Germline-derived CDR1 and CDR2 are MNHEY and SMNVEV (reference sequence). This CDR3 spans 14 amino acids. V was cut by 0 bases and J by 5 bases, with 11 bases left in between. The CDR3 region has the DNA TGTGCCAGCAGTTTATCGATTCAGGGGAACGAGCAGTACTTC. It codes for CASSLSIQGNEQYF.

This rearrangement joins TRBV19 to TRBJ2-3, with 7 bases matching TRBD2. Germline loops: CDR1 LNHDA, CDR2 SQIVND (reference sequence). This CDR3 has 16 amino acids. Trimming at V came to 3 bases and at J to 2 bases, leaving 8 bases not matched to a gene. CDR3 sequence: CASSIGPSGLTDTQYF. DNA for the CDR3: TGTGCCAGTAGTATTGGGCCTAGCGGTCTCACAGATACGCAGTATTTT.

In DNA form, the CDR3 reads TGTGCCAGCAGCCCCTTTAAGGGACTAGAGGGTTTCAATGAGCAGTTCTTC. It yields the protein CASSPFKGLEGFNEQFF. This rearrangement joins TRBV14 to TRBJ2-1; 8 bases fit TRBD2. The germline CDR1 and CDR2 sequences are SGHDN and FVKESK. This CDR3 is built from 17 residues. The V and J ends lost 4 bases and 6 bases, in that order; junction bases with no gene match: 14.

This sequence joins TRBV28 and TRBJ2-7; TRBD1 aligns across 9 bases. This CDR3 region has 16 residues. CDR1 is MDHEN and CDR2 is SYDVKM in the germline V gene. Trimming cost V 5 bases and J 0 bases; bases outside gene matches: 8. In nucleotides, the CDR3 is TGTGCCAGCAGTGCAACCGGGACAGGGAGCTCCTACGAGCAGTACTTC. It specifies CASSATGTGSSYEQYF. Based on the CDR3 plus reference TRBV28 and TRBJ2-7, the full variable domain is DVKVTQSSRYLVKRTGEKVFLECVQDMDHENMFWYRQDPGLGLRLIYFSYDVKMKEKGDIPEGYSVSREKKERFSLILESASTNQTSMYLCASSATGTGSSYEQYFGPGTRLTVT.

This rearrangement joins TRBV6-5 to TRBJ2-1; 7 bases line up with TRBD1. The CDR3 consists of 14 residues. Trimming removed 5 bases from V and 6 bases from J; junction bases left unmatched: 7. Looked up from germline, CDR1 is MNHEY and CDR2 is SVGAGI. CDR3 in DNA: TGTGCCAGCAGTCTCCGGGACAGAGGCAATGAGCAGTTCTTC. This sequence encodes CASSLRDRGNEQFF.

The rearrangement uses TRBV28 and TRBJ1-2; 9 bases are a match to TRBD1. CDR1 and CDR2 from the germline V gene are MDHEN and SYDVKM. The J segment lost 0 bases and the V segment lost 6 bases, leaving 8 bases of the junction unmatched. This CDR3 region has 16 residues. CDR3 protein: CASRKTGGTANYGYTF. Written as DNA, the CDR3 is TGTGCCAGCAGAAAAACAGGGGGCACCGCTAACTATGGCTACACCTTC.

This clone appeared a few times. The CDR3 DNA is TGTGCCAGCAGTGAATGGGGGGAGTATGGCTACACCTTC. Translating it yields CASSEWGEYGYTF. The chain joins TRBV6-1 to TRBJ1-2; a possible D gene is TRBD1 (5 bases). The CDR3 extends over 13 amino acids. Germline assignment: CDR1 MNHNS and CDR2 SASEGT. V was cut by 2 bases and J by 5 bases, with 9 bases left in between.

J is TRBJ2-7 and V is TRBV5-1; 7 bases align to TRBD1. After removal of 0 bases from V and 2 bases from J, the junction contained 8 bases not matched to a gene. Germline V gene data show CDR1 as SGHRS and CDR2 as YFSETQ. CDR3 size: 16 residues. The CDR3, as DNA: TGCGCCAGCAGCTTGGCCATAGGGACAGCCACCTACGAGCAGTACTTC. It specifies CASSLAIGTATYEQYF. Using reference TRBV5-1 and TRBJ2-7 for the parts outside the CDR3, the full variable domain is KAGVTQTPRYLIKTRGQQVTLSCSPISGHRSVSWYQQTPGQGLQFLFEYFSETQRNKGNFPGRFSGRQFSNSRSEMNVSTLELGDSALYLCASSLAIGTATYEQYFGPGTRLTVT.

V gene TRBV20-1 combines with J gene TRBJ2-1; no clear D gene. V lost 6 bases and J 9 bases, leaving 12 bases between the germline ends. The CDR3 has 11 residues. Germline V gene sequence: CDR1 DFQATT, CDR2 SNEGSKA (reference sequence). The CDR3 sequence: CSATQVAEQFF. The DNA for the CDR3 is TGCAGTGCCACCCAAGTGGCTGAGCAGTTCTTC.

The chain employs TRBV11-2 and TRBJ2-7; a possible D gene is TRBD1 (6 bases). Germline loops: CDR1 SGHAT, CDR2 FQNNGV. CDR3 length: 14 residues. V was cut by 4 bases and J by 6 bases, with 16 bases left in between. CDR3 sequence (DNA): TGTGCCAGCAGCTCACTCAGACAGGTTGGCGAGCAGTACTTC. It is translated as CASSSLRQVGEQYF.

The chain uses TRBV28 and TRBJ2-1; 8 bases match TRBD2. With V trimmed by 6 bases and J by 12 bases, 22 bases remained unmatched. CDR3 size: 17 residues. The V gene's germline CDR1 is MDHEN and CDR2 SYDVKM. CDR3 sequence (DNA): TGTGCCAGCAGCTCTCTTAAAAAGGGAAGCGGGAGTCTTCGGCAGTTCTTC. As protein: CASSSLKKGSGSLRQFF.

This chain's CDR3 is CAWYPRLAGYQETQYF. The CDR3 nucleotides are TGTGCCTGGTATCCAAGACTAGCGGGGTACCAAGAGACCCAGTACTTC. The chain carries TRBV30 and TRBJ2-5, with 11 bases aligning to TRBD2. The CDR3 is made up of 16 amino acids. Trimming took 5 bases from V and 0 from J; bases not matched to a gene: 8. Germline CDR1 GTSNPN, CDR2 SVGIG (reference sequence).

The V and J genes are TRBV7-2 and TRBJ2-5; 9 bases fit TRBD2. CDR3 length: 15 residues. V dropped 4 bases and J dropped 2; count of bases not matched to a gene: 5. CDR1 is SGHTA and CDR2 is FQGNSA in the germline V gene. The CDR3 region has the DNA TGTGCCAGCAGCTCCCTAGCGGGACGTCAAGAGACCCAGTACTTC. Translation gives CASSSLAGRQETQYF.

This chain connects TRBV28 to TRBJ2-2, with D perhaps TRBD1 (5 bases). Trimming pared 1 base from V and 7 bases from J, leaving 13 bases between. This CDR3 has 15 residues. Germline values: CDR1 MDHEN, CDR2 SYDVKM. CDR3 bases: TGTGCCAGCAGTTTATTGGGGCAGGGAAGCGGGGAGCTGTTTTTT. As protein: CASSLLGQGSGELFF.